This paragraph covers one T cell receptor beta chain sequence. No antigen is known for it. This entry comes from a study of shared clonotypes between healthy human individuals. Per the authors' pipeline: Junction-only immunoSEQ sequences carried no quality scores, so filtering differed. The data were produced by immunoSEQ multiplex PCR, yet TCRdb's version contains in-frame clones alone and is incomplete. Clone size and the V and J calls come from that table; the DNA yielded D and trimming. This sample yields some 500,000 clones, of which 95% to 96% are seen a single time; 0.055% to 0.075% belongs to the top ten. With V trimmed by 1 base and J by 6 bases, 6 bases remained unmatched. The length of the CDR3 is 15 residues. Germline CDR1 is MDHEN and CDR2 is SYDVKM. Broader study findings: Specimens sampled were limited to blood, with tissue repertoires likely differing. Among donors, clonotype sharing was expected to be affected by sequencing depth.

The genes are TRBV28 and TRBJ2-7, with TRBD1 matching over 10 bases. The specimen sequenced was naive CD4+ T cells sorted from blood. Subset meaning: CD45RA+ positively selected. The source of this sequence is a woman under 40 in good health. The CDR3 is CASSLSGTGAREQYF. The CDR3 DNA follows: TGTGCCAGCAGTTTATCGGGGACAGGGGCTCGCGAGCAGTACTTC. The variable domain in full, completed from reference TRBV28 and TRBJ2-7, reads DVKVTQSSRYLVKRTGEKVFLECVQDMDHENMFWYRQDPGLGLRLIYFSYDVKMKEKGDIPEGYSVSREKKERFSLILESASTNQTSMYLCASSLSGTGAREQYFGPGTRLTVT.